Presented here are 26 T cell receptor beta chains from one specimen sequenced in a study of T cells in Graves' hyperthyroidism and ophthalmopathy. Amplification targeted TCR beta CDR3 regions from RNA transcripts. TCR CDR3 regions were first amplified by RT-PCR with HTBI primers. TCRdb passed the multiplex PCR reads through MiXCR, listing each CDR3 protein once. The sample shows about 570,000 distinct CDR3 sequences, just over 45% of them seen only once. The sequencing sample was made of peripheral blood or thyroid tissue (not recorded which). These receptors came from an adult woman with Graves' disease, either hyperthyroidism or ophthalmopathy (not recorded which).

The sample holds one count of this clonotype. This may stem from a read error, because a much larger clone lies one nucleotide away. This chain uses TRBV12-3 or TRBV12-4 with TRBJ2-7; D is ambiguous. The germline V and J ends were trimmed by 11 bases and 5 bases, with 19 bases remaining between them. This CDR3 has 13 residues. This CDR3 reads CAVTRPLGDEQYF. DNA of the CDR3: TGTGCCGTCACCAGGCCCCTTGGGGACGAGCAGTACTTC.

This clonotype came up many times. The V call is TRBV6-5, the J call TRBJ2-7; 10 positions agree with TRBD2. Trimming cost V 2 bases and J 8 bases; bases outside gene matches: 6. Germline V gene lookup returns CDR1 MNHEY and CDR2 SVGAGI. CDR3 size: 14 residues. The CDR3 DNA reads TGTGCCAGCAGTTACCTGGGACTAGCGTTAAAGCAGTACTTC. The encoded protein is CASSYLGLALKQYF.

The genes are TRBV6-1 and TRBJ1-6; TRBD1 matches at 12 bases. With 8 bases clipped from V and 1 base from J, the junction kept 3 bases outside the gene matches. This CDR3 is 16 amino acids long. Germline loops: CDR1 MNHNS, CDR2 SASEGT. The CDR3 spells CASRGQGASYNSPLHF. CDR3 nucleotides: TGTGCCAGCCGGGGACAGGGGGCATCCTATAATTCACCCCTCCACTTT.

The table lists this clonotype with many counts. The rearrangement uses TRBV4-1 and TRBJ1-5; TRBD1 matches 7 bases. CDR1 and CDR2 (germline): MGHRA, YSYEKL. Losses at the gene ends were 4 bases for V and 4 bases for J; bases not matched to a gene: 4. This CDR3 has 14 residues. In DNA, the CDR3 is TGCGCCAGCAGCCCAACAGGGGTGAATCAGCCCCAGCATTTT. It is translated as CASSPTGVNQPQHF.

This clonotype appeared many times. The chain couples TRBV6-5 to TRBJ1-4, with D perhaps matching TRBD1 (5 bases). Trimming left V 6 bases short and J 5 bases short, with 10 bases between. This CDR3 contains 13 residues. Germline values: CDR1 MNHEY, CDR2 SVGAGI. The CDR3 DNA is TGTGCCAGCAGCCATGGGACCAATGAAAAACTGTTTTTT. Protein: CASSHGTNEKLFF.

This clonotype was seen ten or more times. The J gene is TRBJ1-1, the V gene TRBV6-1; TRBD1 is a possible D gene (5 bases). The germline V and J ends were trimmed by 5 bases and 3 bases, with 13 bases remaining between them. Germline-derived CDR1 and CDR2 are MNHNS and SASEGT. The CDR3 has 14 residues. CDR3 nucleotide sequence: TGTGCCAGCAGTCCGGGACCCGCCTACACTGAAGCTTTCTTT. This codes for CASSPGPAYTEAFF.

This clonotype turned up a few times. The chain recombines TRBV7-9 with TRBJ2-3; 8 bases align to TRBD2. The V gene's germline CDR1 is SEHNR and CDR2 FQNEAQ (reference sequence). With 5 bases clipped from V and 4 bases from J, the junction kept 11 bases outside the gene matches. CDR3 size: 16 residues. The CDR3: CASSTLHGRAPDTQYF. CDR3 DNA sequence: TGTGCCAGCAGCACCCTGCACGGGAGGGCCCCAGATACGCAGTATTTT.

This clonotype was counted only a few times. This chain connects TRBV20-1 to TRBJ1-2; maybe TRBD1 (5 bases). The CDR3 consists of 15 residues. Trimming took 1 base from V and 7 from J, leaving 19 bases between them. Germline-derived CDR1 and CDR2 are DFQATT and SNEGSKA (reference sequence). The CDR3 nucleotides are TGCAGTGCTAGAGTCCCGGGACCTTCTTTATCTGGCTACACCTTC. Encoded protein: CSARVPGPSLSGYTF.

This clonotype has a count of ten or more. This chain joins TRBV7-9 and TRBJ2-7, with a possible D match to TRBD1 (5 bases). The germline V gene encodes CDR1 SEHNR and CDR2 FQNEAQ (reference sequence). Trimming left V 1 base short and J 5 bases short, with 12 bases between. The CDR3 has 14 residues. CDR3: CASSLEGIRDEQYF. The CDR3 nucleotides are TGTGCCAGCAGCTTAGAGGGGATAAGGGACGAGCAGTACTTC.

This clonotype has just a few counts. The chain uses TRBV5-4 and TRBJ2-2; 8 bases line up with TRBD2. Germline trimming cut 4 bases from V and 9 bases from J; bases unmatched to any gene: 8. CDR3 size: 14 residues. The germline V gene has CDR1 SGHNT and CDR2 YYREEE (reference sequence). The CDR3 DNA is TGTGCCAGCAGCCGCCGGGAGGGCCAGCGGGAGCTGTTTTTT. Its protein is CASSRREGQRELFF.

This clonotype has ten or more counts. The CDR3 loop is CASSPLRGGYTF. The CDR3, as DNA: TGTGCCAGCAGTCCCCTGAGGGGGGGCTACACCTTC. The chain carries TRBV28 and TRBJ1-2; the D gene is possibly TRBD1 (6 bases). The CDR3 sequence is 12 residues long. Germline V lookup: CDR1 MDHEN, CDR2 SYDVKM. Trimming cost V 5 bases and J 8 bases, with 12 bases left between them.

The chain combines TRBV25-1 with TRBJ2-5; D perhaps matches TRBD2 (5 bases). CDR3 length: 12 amino acids. Germline values: CDR1 MGHDK, CDR2 SYGVNS. V lost 7 bases and J 2 bases, leaving 8 bases between the germline ends. CDR3 nucleotide sequence: TGTGCCAGCACCCGGGGTCAAGAGACCCAGTACTTC. Its translation: CASTRGQETQYF.

The V call is TRBV20-1, the J call TRBJ2-5, with TRBD2 matching over 9 bases. The CDR3 is 16 residues long. Unmatched junction bases numbered 15, after V lost 6 bases and J lost 4 bases. The germline CDR1 and CDR2 sequences are DFQATT and SNEGSKA (reference sequence). Here the CDR3 DNA reads TGCAGTGCCTCGCCCCCCCTAGCGGGAATCGGAGAGACCCAGTACTTC. This codes for CSASPPLAGIGETQYF.

In regard to this clonotype: Relative to the germline gene, one junction end is altered; a read error may explain this. The rearrangement joins TRBV2 to TRBJ2-5; D gene ambiguous. Per germline, CDR1 SNHLY and CDR2 FYNNEI. The CDR3 runs to 12 residues. The CDR3 here is CASSEAREAQYF. CDR3 in DNA: TGTGCCAGCAGTGAAGCACGAGAGGCCCAGTACTTC.

This clonotype was observed a handful of times. The chain employs TRBV3-1 and TRBJ1-2; D gene ambiguous. CDR1 and CDR2 (germline): LGHDT, YNNKEL (reference sequence). The CDR3 length is 16 residues. V shed 0 bases and J shed 5 bases, with 16 bases lying between them. CDR3 DNA sequence: TGTGCCAGCAGCCAAGATCACCACCTAATCGGTTATGGCTACACCTTC. Translated: CASSQDHHLIGYGYTF.

This clonotype was picked up one time. J is TRBJ1-5 and V is TRBV7-2; D may be TRBD1 (5 bases). Between the trimmed V and J ends, which lost 5 bases and 2 bases, there was a span of 22 bases. The CDR3 length is 18 residues. In germline, CDR1 is SGHTA, CDR2 FQGNSA. The CDR3 DNA follows: TGTGCCAGCAGCCCCTCACCGTACAGGCGCGGGGGCAATCAGCCCCAGCATTTT. This codes for CASSPSPYRRGGNQPQHF.

This clonotype was detected many times. The chain has TRBV7-9 and TRBJ2-2; possible D gene TRBD1, 6 bases. The CDR3 sequence is 16 residues long. Germline CDR1 SEHNR, CDR2 FQNEAQ (reference sequence). Trimming left V 5 bases short and J 5 bases short, with 18 bases between. This chain's CDR3 is CASSEQDPGVTGELFF. The DNA of the CDR3 is TGTGCCAGCAGCGAACAGGACCCAGGGGTAACCGGGGAGCTGTTTTTT.

V and J are TRBV15 and TRBJ2-2, with 7 bases fitting TRBD2. Germline loops: CDR1 LNHNV, CDR2 YYDKDF (reference sequence). This CDR3 spans 17 amino acids. Trimming removed 1 base from V and 4 bases from J; junction bases left unmatched: 9. CDR3 loop: CATSRVGAGKGTGELFF. The CDR3 DNA is TGTGCCACCAGCAGAGTGGGAGCGGGAAAAGGCACCGGGGAGCTGTTTTTT.

This clonotype was observed at least ten times. The V gene is TRBV14, the J gene TRBJ2-7; 7 bases match TRBD2. The CDR3 spans 14 residues. V shed 1 base, J shed 6 bases, and the junction held 6 bases outside the gene matches. Germline V lookup: CDR1 SGHDN, CDR2 FVKESK. In nucleotides, the CDR3 is TGTGCCAGCAGCCAAGGAGGGAGGGTCGGCGAGCAGTACTTC. This gives the protein CASSQGGRVGEQYF.

This clonotype was seen ten or more times. The chain couples TRBV30 to TRBJ1-5; a weak D match, TRBD1 (5 bases). The CDR3 length is 13 residues. The V gene lost 1 base and the J gene lost 1 base, with 5 bases spanning the gap. The V gene's germline CDR1 is GTSNPN and CDR2 SVGIG (reference sequence). The CDR3 nucleotides read TGTGCCTGGAGTGGACAGAGCAATCAGCCCCAGCATTTT. It encodes CAWSGQSNQPQHF.

The genes are TRBV15 and TRBJ1-3; TRBD1 might be the D (6 bases). Trimming took off 4 bases at V and 0 bases at J, with 13 bases between the two ends. In germline, CDR1 is LNHNV, CDR2 YYDKDF (reference sequence). CDR3 size: 16 residues. CDR3 region: CATSMGGRNSGNTIYF. Here the CDR3 DNA reads TGTGCCACCAGCATGGGGGGGCGGAACTCTGGAAACACCATATATTTT.

This chain joins TRBV29-1 and TRBJ1-2; 8 nucleotides agree with TRBD1. The CDR3 loop spans 11 amino acids. In germline, CDR1 is SQVTM, CDR2 ANQGSEA. V lost 8 bases to trimming and J lost 7 bases; unmatched junction nucleotides: 6. As DNA, the CDR3 is TGCAGCACCACAGGGGGATCTGGCTACACCTTC. Translated, it gives CSTTGGSGYTF.

This clonotype has more than one count but fewer than ten. The genes are TRBV10-3 and TRBJ2-2; 7 bases agree with TRBD2. The CDR3 contains 14 residues. Germline assignment: CDR1 ENHRY and CDR2 SYGVKD. J was trimmed by 0 bases and V by 8 bases; bases with no gene match: 3. CDR3 nucleotides: TGTGCCATCGCCGGGAGGACGAACACCGGGGAGCTGTTTTTT. Translated, it gives CAIAGRTNTGELFF.

The chain has TRBV20-1 and TRBJ1-5, with D hard to call. V gave up 6 bases and J gave up 2 bases, with 17 bases separating them. The CDR3 has 15 amino acids. Germline V gives CDR1 DFQATT, CDR2 SNEGSKA (reference sequence). This chain's CDR3 is CSAARRGGRNQPQHF. The CDR3, as DNA: TGCAGTGCAGCCCGTCGGGGAGGGCGCAATCAGCCCCAGCATTTT.

The chain recombines TRBV25-1 with TRBJ1-4, with 8 bases lining up with TRBD1. The CDR3 runs to 17 residues. Germline assignment: CDR1 MGHDK and CDR2 SYGVNS. Losses at the gene ends were 4 bases for V and 5 bases for J; bases not matched to a gene: 12. The CDR3: CASSARDPTGANEKLFF. The CDR3 DNA reads TGTGCCAGCAGTGCTAGAGATCCGACAGGGGCCAATGAAAAACTGTTTTTT.

The rearrangement links TRBV9 to TRBJ2-7; D may be TRBD1 (6 bases). The V gene lost 2 bases and the J gene lost 6 bases, with 9 bases spanning the gap. CDR1 is SGDLS and CDR2 is YYNGEE in the germline V gene. The CDR3 is 12 residues long. This chain's CDR3 is CASSVTGSEQYF. As DNA, the CDR3 is TGTGCCAGCAGCGTTACAGGGTCCGAGCAGTACTTC.